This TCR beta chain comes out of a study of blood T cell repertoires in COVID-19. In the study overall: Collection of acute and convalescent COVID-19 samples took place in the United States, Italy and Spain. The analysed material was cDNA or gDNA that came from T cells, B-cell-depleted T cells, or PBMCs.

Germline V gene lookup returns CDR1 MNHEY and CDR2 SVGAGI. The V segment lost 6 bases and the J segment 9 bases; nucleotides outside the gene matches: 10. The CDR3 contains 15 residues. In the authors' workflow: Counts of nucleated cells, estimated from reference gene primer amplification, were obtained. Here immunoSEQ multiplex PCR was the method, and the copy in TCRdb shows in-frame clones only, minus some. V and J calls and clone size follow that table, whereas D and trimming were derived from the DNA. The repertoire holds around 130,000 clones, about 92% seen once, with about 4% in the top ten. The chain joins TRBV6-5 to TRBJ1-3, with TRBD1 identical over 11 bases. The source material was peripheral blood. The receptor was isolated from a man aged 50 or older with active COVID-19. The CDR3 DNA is TGTGCCAGCAGCTTCTTGGGGACAGGGGGTGTCACCATATATTTT. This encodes CASSFLGTGGVTIYF.